This record covers a single TCR beta chain. Assay used: immunoSEQ multiplex PCR; TCRdb lists only in-frame clones, some missing. The profile shows around 130,000 clones, roughly 86% of them singletons. The data originate from a study of cytomegalovirus exposure and HLA in healthy donors. Germline V CDR1 and CDR2: SEHNR, FQNEAQ (reference sequence). Trimming removed 1 base at V and 5 bases at J, with 11 bases between. The CDR3 is 14 residues long. The sample consisted of PBMCs. This chain connects TRBV7-9 to TRBJ2-5; D ambiguous. This TCR was recovered from a man younger than 40 in good health and CMV-seronegative. The CDR3 loop reads CASSLVIKRETQYF. The CDR3 DNA sequence: TGTGCCAGCAGCTTAGTGATCAAACGGGAGACCCAGTACTTC.